This T cell receptor (beta chain) was sequenced in a study of response to subunit inactivated influenza vaccine. Whole-study findings and limits: The authors proposed limited new T cell recruitment per seasonal influenza vaccination.

Trimming removed 6 bases from V and 7 bases from J, with 16 bases in between. The CDR3 contains 13 residues. Germline lookup yields CDR1 SQVTM and CDR2 ANQGSEA. Concerning this clonotype: Its antigen is not identified.

TCRdb re-called the RT-PCR reads through MiXCR, storing one row per CDR3 protein. The sample has 450,000 to 700,000 distinct CDR3 sequences, around 15% seen once; the top ten hold around 10%. This TCR was sampled from a man between 50 and 59 years old who received an inactivated influenza vaccine. The sequences come from PBMCs from blood, collected 11 to 12 days after vaccination. The chain couples TRBV29-1 to TRBJ2-1; the D is unclear. CDR3 nucleotides: TGCAGCGTGGTAGGCCGAGTCATGAATGAGCAGTTCTTC. This translates into CSVVGRVMNEQFF.